The clone carrying this T cell receptor (beta chain) was observed a few times. No antigen is known for it. The PCR contained 60 Vbeta and 13 Jbeta primers. Measured with immunoSEQ multiplex PCR; TCRdb has only the in-frame clones, and not every one. Of 150,000 to 200,000 clones listed, over 60% were seen once; the top ten hold 0.98%. The sample comes from a study of cytomegalovirus exposure and HLA in healthy donors. About the research overall: There were fewer than 500 genotyped donors. Of these, 81% fell in the genetic ancestry cluster associated with self-reported Caucasian donors. Findings and limits, study-wide: A later analysis showed HLA-associated TCR beta chains outstripping equally common others in clonal expansion. A later analysis linked some 18,000 TCR beta sequences to HLA alleles at 0.05 false discovery rate.

Sequencing was performed on PBMCs. The receptor comes from a woman aged 45 to 65 in good health and CMV-seropositive.

The CDR3, as DNA: TGTGCCAGCAGCAAAGCAGACGGACGGGAGGGCCTTGCCGGGGAGCTGTTTTTT. Translation gives CASSKADGREGLAGELFF. This chain uses TRBV21-1 with TRBJ2-2; the D call TRBD2 from the table was never checked on the DNA. TRBV21-1 represents a pseudogene. The CDR3 totals 18 residues.